This passage covers 15 T cell receptor beta chains from one sample sequenced in a study of blood T cells in healthy people across ages. The use of a sample-barcoded 5' primer and a J-beta primer mix characterized a second PCR of about 7 to 12 cycles. TCRdb used MiXCR to reprocess the 5' RACE reads, holding one entry per CDR3 protein. The sample yields some 900,000 distinct CDR3 sequences, approximately 49% seen once. Material: blood. All receptors derive from a man between 25 and 39 years old in good health.

The chain couples TRBV6-5 to TRBJ1-3; a possible D gene is TRBD1 (5 bases). Looked up from germline, CDR1 is MNHEY and CDR2 is SVGAGI. The CDR3 has 15 residues. Trimming took off 0 bases at V and 1 base at J, with 7 bases between the two ends. The CDR3 region is CASSYSGGSGNTIYF. DNA for the CDR3: TGTGCCAGCAGTTACTCTGGGGGATCTGGAAACACCATATATTTT.

This clonotype showed up many times. DNA of the CDR3: TGCAGTGCAAAAGGTAGCGGGGGGGCCGCAGATACGCAGTATTTT. It translates to CSAKGSGGAADTQYF. The chain links TRBV20-1 to TRBJ2-3; 11 positions match TRBD2. CDR1 is DFQATT and CDR2 is SNEGSKA in the germline V gene (reference sequence). Unmatched junction bases numbered 9, after V lost 6 bases and J lost 4 bases. This CDR3 is built from 15 residues.

This chain uses TRBV30 with TRBJ2-7; D not resolved. V lost 1 base to trimming and J lost 3 bases, with 7 bases between them. CDR3 length equals 12 residues. CDR1 GTSNPN and CDR2 SVGIG come from the germline V gene (reference sequence). The CDR3 DNA reads as TGTGCCTGGAGTGCCCCGGTCTACGAGCAGTACTTC. It yields the protein CAWSAPVYEQYF.

The chain combines TRBV28 with TRBJ2-7; D gene unclear. Deletions cut 4 bases from V and 3 bases from J, with 7 bases between. The CDR3 runs to 12 residues. Germline V gene data show CDR1 as MDHEN and CDR2 as SYDVKM. CDR3: CASSWPLYEQYF. CDR3 in DNA: TGTGCCAGCAGTTGGCCTCTCTACGAGCAGTACTTC.

In this sample, this clonotype turned up a few times. The chain combines TRBV14 with TRBJ2-7; D is possibly TRBD1 or TRBD2 (6 bases each). Germline-derived CDR1 and CDR2 are SGHDN and FVKESK. V was cut by 4 bases and J by 10 bases, with 29 bases left in between. The CDR3 runs to 17 residues. CDR3 in amino acids: CASSRIQAQGRGLRQYF. The DNA for the CDR3 is TGTGCCAGCAGCCGTATTCAGGCACAGGGTCGAGGACTACGCCAGTACTTC.

This CDR3 reads CASSPPQAYTDTQYF. CDR3 nucleotides: TGTGCCAGCAGCCCCCCTCAGGCTTACACAGATACGCAGTATTTT. This sequence joins TRBV7-3 and TRBJ2-3; D gene uncertain. From germline, CDR1 is SGHTA and CDR2 FQGTGA. V gave up 5 bases and J gave up 2 bases, with 14 bases separating them. The CDR3 runs 15 residues.

The V and J genes are TRBV2 and TRBJ2-5, with 8 bases fitting TRBD1. The V gene end was trimmed by 6 bases and the J gene end by 2 bases; junction bases not matched to a gene: 8. The CDR3 is 15 amino acids. CDR1 SNHLY and CDR2 FYNNEI come from the germline V gene. The CDR3 loop reads CASRAGGTGQETQYF. For the CDR3, the DNA is TGTGCCAGCAGGGCCGGCGGGACAGGACAAGAGACCCAGTACTTC.

The rearrangement uses TRBV21-1 and TRBJ2-3; the table's D gene call, TRBD2, was not cross checked with the DNA. TRBV21-1 is a pseudogene locus. The CDR3 is 17 residues long. The CDR3 spells CASSKVPGGPKGDTQYF. Written as DNA, the CDR3 is TGTGCCAGCAGCAAAGTCCCGGGGGGGCCGAAAGGTGATACGCAGTATTTT.

The chain joins TRBV28 to TRBJ1-1; D not resolved. This CDR3 has 14 amino acids. CDR1 MDHEN and CDR2 SYDVKM come from the germline V gene. V dropped 1 base and J dropped 3 bases, with 9 bases sitting between them. CDR3 DNA sequence: TGTGCCAGCAGTTTATACCAGGACGACACTGAAGCTTTCTTT. This sequence encodes CASSLYQDDTEAFF.

CDR3 residues: CASSQAGTALTDTQYF. CDR3 sequence (DNA): TGCGCCAGCAGCCAAGCTGGGACGGCCCTCACAGATACGCAGTATTTT. This chain connects TRBV4-3 to TRBJ2-3; possibly TRBD1 or TRBD2 for D (5 bases each). The CDR3 spans 16 residues. CDR1 LGHNA and CDR2 YSLEER come from the germline V gene. V lost 1 base to trimming and J lost 2 bases, with 13 bases between them.

Concerning this clonotype: Since a much larger clone is just one base distant, this may be a read error. The CDR3 DNA follows: TGCGCCAGCAGTTCTGGACTTTCCTACAAGGAGCAGTTCTTC. As protein: CASSSGLSYKEQFF. The chain joins TRBV5-1 to TRBJ2-1; D may be TRBD2 (5 bases). Germline assignment: CDR1 SGHRS and CDR2 YFSETQ. CDR3 length: 14 amino acids.

The rearrangement joins TRBV14 to TRBJ1-2, with D hard to call. The CDR3 sequence is 15 residues long. Germline-derived CDR1 and CDR2 are SGHDN and FVKESK. Trimming took 3 bases from V and 4 from J, leaving 15 bases between them. The chain's CDR3 is CASSHNPDTVYGYTF. The CDR3 DNA follows: TGTGCCAGCAGCCACAATCCCGACACAGTCTATGGCTACACCTTC.

The rearrangement joins TRBV20-1 to TRBJ1-5; D is unclear. This CDR3 contains 12 residues. Germline V lookup: CDR1 DFQATT, CDR2 SNEGSKA (reference sequence). V was shortened by 6 bases and J by 0 bases, with 6 bases between the two germline ends. CDR3 residues: CSARHSNQPQHF. The DNA for the CDR3 is TGCAGTGCCCGCCATAGCAATCAGCCCCAGCATTTT.

The chain couples TRBV29-1 to TRBJ2-1, with 10 bases that match TRBD2. Germline V gene sequence: CDR1 SQVTM, CDR2 ANQGSEA. This CDR3 contains 15 residues. Trimming cost V 6 bases and J 4 bases; bases outside gene matches: 9. CDR3 nucleotide sequence: TGCAGCGTGGGAACCGGGACTAGCGAATACAATGAGCAGTTCTTC. Amino acids: CSVGTGTSEYNEQFF.

The count of this clonotype is one. The chain employs TRBV18 and TRBJ1-1, with D hard to call. Trimming removed 0 bases from V and 0 bases from J, with 5 bases in between. The CDR3 totals 14 residues. Looked up from germline, CDR1 is KGHSH and CDR2 is LQKENI. The CDR3, as DNA: TGTGCCAGCTCACCACCGGCTCTGAACACTGAAGCTTTCTTT. Translation gives CASSPPALNTEAFF.